This T cell receptor (beta chain) came from a study of cytomegalovirus exposure and HLA in healthy donors. Study-level information: Clustering assigned around 77% of the approximately 400 genotyped donors to the Caucasian-associated ancestry cluster.

Study results and caveats: Certain indistinguishable V segments, among them TRBV6-2 and TRBV6-3, were excluded. Follow-up analysis seemed to connect common viral pathogens with several of the most significant clusters identified. In vitro confirmation showed a few CMV-associated chains to be CMV antigen specific.

60 Vbeta and 13 Jbeta primers were used in PCR. Generated by immunoSEQ multiplex PCR, the TCRdb table keeps only in-frame clones and is missing some. The sample holds more than 100,000 clones, 65% to 85% seen once. Germline CDR1 and CDR2: SGHTA and FQGNSA. CDR3 length: 17 residues. V was cut by 6 bases and J by 6 bases, with 24 bases left in between. This clone has just a few counts. Its antigen is not known. The chain is built from TRBV7-2 and TRBJ2-1, with a possible D match to TRBD1 (5 bases). The sequencing sample was made of PBMCs. The TCR was taken from a woman younger than 30 in good health and CMV-seronegative. The CDR3 region is CASSSQTQALMTNEQFF. CDR3 nucleotide sequence: TGTGCCAGCAGTTCACAAACACAGGCCCTTATGACCAATGAGCAGTTCTTC.